This is a list of T cell receptor beta chains from one sample in a study of beta chain features in type 1 diabetes. The data were produced by immunoSEQ multiplex PCR, yet TCRdb's version contains in-frame clones alone and is incomplete. Of roughly 700,000 clones detected, under 15% appear once; the ten largest clones hold 0.022%. The material sequenced was naive CD4+ T cells from blood. These receptors came from a man between 18 and 29 years old with type 1 diabetes. Each CDR3 is given with its conserved first and last residue. A D gene is named only where the DNA matches it firmly. Size is omitted from some rows. Given values are once, few, many or a class for expanded clones.

>15|TRBJ2-3|NA|TRBV10-3|NA
CAISWSETRTDTQYF
TGTGCCATCAGCTGGTCAGAAACACGCACAGATACGCAGTATTTT
>16|TRBJ1-5|NA|TRBV7-3|NA
CASSLDSPLPHQPQHF
TGTGCCAGCAGCTTGGACAGTCCCTTACCCCATCAGCCCCAGCATTTT
>15|TRBJ1-2|NA|TRBV6-5|NA
CASSSDTGGASGYTF
TGTGCCAGCAGTTCCGATACGGGGGGCGCGAGCGGCTACACCTTC
>14|TRBJ2-1|NA|TRBV13|NA
CASIDRVSYNEQFF
TGTGCCAGCATAGACCGCGTCTCCTACAATGAGCAGTTCTTC
>15|TRBJ2-7|few|TRBV15|NA
CATSRGEALAYEQYF
TGTGCCACCAGCAGAGGGGAGGCGCTGGCCTACGAGCAGTACTTC
>12|TRBJ2-3|NA|TRBV29-1|NA
CSVDLIEDTQYF
TGCAGCGTTGACCTGATAGAGGATACGCAGTATTTT
>13|TRBJ2-1|few|TRBV30|NA
CAWTRGVFNEQFF
TGTGCCTGGACCCGGGGTGTTTTCAATGAGCAGTTCTTC
>13|TRBJ2-1|NA|TRBV10-3|NA
CAIRPGQGDEQFF
TGTGCCATCAGGCCGGGACAAGGAGATGAGCAGTTCTTC
>16|TRBJ1-5|once|TRBV6-5|NA
CASSYSGEGNNQPQHF
TGTGCCAGCAGTTACTCCGGCGAAGGGAACAATCAGCCCCAGCATTTT
>16|TRBJ2-1|few|TRBV19|NA
CASSPRVVSSYNEQFF
TGTGCCAGTAGTCCCAGGGTCGTAAGCTCCTACAATGAGCAGTTCTTC
>14|TRBJ2-1|NA|TRBV29-1|TRBD1
CSVGGDRVYNEQFF
TGCAGCGTTGGAGGGGACAGGGTGTACAATGAGCAGTTCTTC
>15|TRBJ1-2|NA|TRBV10-3|TRBD1
CAISAPPGQGSGYTF
TGTGCCATCAGTGCTCCCCCGGGACAGGGGAGTGGCTACACCTTC
>19|TRBJ2-6|few|TRBV21-1|NA
CASSKGGQGGSLGANVLTF
TGTGCCAGCAGCAAAGGAGGGCAGGGTGGCTCTCTGGGGGCCAACGTCCTGACTTTC
>16|TRBJ2-2|few|TRBV5-6|TRBD1
CASSPPGQGFTGELFF
TGTGCCAGCAGCCCCCCGGGACAGGGCTTCACCGGGGAGCTGTTTTTT
>15|TRBJ2-5|NA|TRBV5-6|TRBD2
CASSSSGLAGETQYF
TGTGCCAGCAGCTCCTCGGGACTAGCGGGGGAGACCCAGTACTTC
>16|TRBJ1-2|few|TRBV10-3|TRBD1
CAISPEDRIRSYGYTF
TGTGCCATCAGCCCTGAGGACAGGATAAGGTCCTATGGCTACACCTTC
>13|TRBJ1-2|few|TRBV7-9|TRBD1
CASSLGQGDGYTF
TGTGCCAGCAGCCTCGGACAGGGGGATGGCTACACCTTC
>15|TRBJ2-1|NA|TRBV19|TRBD1
CASSGRTGYYNEQFF
TGTGCCAGTAGTGGCCGGACAGGATATTACAATGAGCAGTTCTTC
>14|TRBJ2-7|few|TRBV6-6|NA
CASSYVQSSYEQYF
TGTGCCAGCAGTTACGTCCAGAGCTCCTACGAGCAGTACTTC
>11|TRBJ2-1|few|TRBV7-9|NA
CASSLGPPQFF
TGTGCCAGCAGCCTCGGGCCCCCGCAGTTCTTC
>12|TRBJ1-5|NA|TRBV27|NA
CASRQRGEPQHF
TGTGCCAGCCGCCAAAGGGGTGAGCCCCAGCATTTT
>14|TRBJ2-7|NA|TRBV30|NA
CAWSVQPNSYEQYF
TGTGCCTGGAGTGTACAACCCAACTCCTACGAGCAGTACTTC
>14|TRBJ2-2|few|TRBV7-9|NA
CASSLAPLTGELFF
TGTGCCAGCAGCTTAGCGCCCTTAACCGGGGAGCTGTTTTTT
>15|TRBJ1-3|few|TRBV6-5|NA
CASSYSWASGNTIYF
TGTGCCAGCAGTTACTCGTGGGCCTCTGGAAACACCATATATTTT
>12|TRBJ1-1|NA|TRBV30|NA
CAWSKGTNRAFF
TGTGCCTGGAGTAAGGGAACAAATCGGGCTTTCTTT
>13|TRBJ2-7|NA|TRBV19|NA
CASTESGSYEQYF
TGTGCCAGTACAGAAAGCGGCTCCTACGAGCAGTACTTC
>10|TRBJ2-1|few|TRBV2|NA
CATGVNEQFF
TGTGCGACGGGAGTCAATGAGCAGTTCTTC
>16|TRBJ1-1|NA|TRBV18|NA
CASSLATVPMNTEAFF
TGTGCCAGCTCCCTCGCTACCGTACCAATGAACACTGAAGCTTTCTTT
>13|TRBJ2-5|NA|TRBV7-7|NA
CARRGGPGETQYF
TGTGCTCGGAGGGGTGGCCCAGGGGAGACCCAGTACTTC
>15|TRBJ2-7|few|TRBV28|TRBD1
CASSLSGQGQYEQYF
TGTGCCAGCAGTTTATCTGGACAGGGGCAATACGAGCAGTACTTC
>16|TRBJ1-4|NA|TRBV18|NA
CASSPEGPTTNEKLFF
TGTGCCAGCTCACCGGAGGGACCTACAACTAATGAAAAACTGTTTTTT
>15|TRBJ1-6|once|TRBV5-1|NA
CASSLGQGPSSPLHF
TGCGCCAGCAGCTTGGGCCAGGGCCCTTCTTCACCCCTCCACTTT